The next 15 T cell receptor beta chains were all read from a single sample in a study of T cells in Graves' hyperthyroidism and ophthalmopathy. RNA transcripts served as the template for amplifying TCR beta CDR3 regions. The TCR CDR3 was amplified in a first-round RT-PCR using the HTBI primer set. TCRdb fed the multiplex PCR reads into MiXCR, producing one record per CDR3 protein. The top ten hold under 9.5% of the sample, which has about 710,000 distinct CDR3 sequences, roughly 15% seen once. The sequencing input was blood. The source of these receptors is a man younger than 30 with Graves' hyperthyroidism.

The chain combines TRBV19 with TRBJ1-1; the D gene is possibly TRBD1 (5 bases). Trimming shortened V by 3 bases and J by 1 base, and 15 bases separated the two germline ends. The CDR3 sequence is 16 residues long. Germline assignment: CDR1 LNHDA and CDR2 SQIVND (reference sequence). The CDR3 nucleotides read TGTGCCAGTAGTATGTATTGGACCGGGGGGAACACTGAAGCTTTCTTT. It specifies CASSMYWTGGNTEAFF.

Of note for this clonotype: A read error may explain this, as a much larger clone is one base away. The chain is built from TRBV28 and TRBJ2-7, with 9 bases aligning to TRBD2. CDR3 length: 14 amino acids. CDR1 MDHEN and CDR2 SYDVKM come from the germline V gene. V shed 9 bases, J shed 4 bases, and the junction held 10 bases outside the gene matches. CDR3 sequence: CASYGTSRSYEQYF. CDR3 coding DNA: TGTGCCAGTTACGGGACTAGCAGGAGTTACGAGCAGTACTTC.

At least ten counts were recorded for this clonotype. The chain links TRBV7-3 to TRBJ2-3; perhaps TRBD2 as D (5 bases). CDR1 and CDR2 from the germline V gene are SGHTA and FQGTGA. The CDR3 contains 15 residues. Trimming shortened V by 2 bases and J by 2 bases, and 11 bases separated the two germline ends. The CDR3 is CASSLGRAFTDTQYF. The DNA of the CDR3 is TGTGCCAGCAGCTTAGGGAGAGCGTTCACAGATACGCAGTATTTT.

The chain carries TRBV9 and TRBJ2-1; D not resolved. The CDR3 is 15 amino acids. In germline, CDR1 is SGDLS, CDR2 YYNGEE. Between the trimmed V and J ends, which lost 3 bases and 0 bases, there was a span of 10 bases. CDR3 loop: CASSGRDSSYNEQFF. CDR3 nucleotides: TGTGCCAGCAGCGGGAGAGATAGCTCCTACAATGAGCAGTTCTTC.

This clonotype was seen at least ten times. The J gene is TRBJ1-1, the V gene TRBV30; D perhaps matches TRBD1 (6 bases). This CDR3 has 14 amino acids. V lost 6 bases and J 3 bases, leaving 17 bases between the germline ends. Looked up from germline, CDR1 is GTSNPN and CDR2 is SVGIG (reference sequence). This CDR3 reads CACGGLGGHTEAFF. Here the CDR3 DNA reads TGTGCCTGTGGGGGGCTAGGAGGGCACACTGAAGCTTTCTTT.

This clonotype came up many times. The rearrangement joins TRBV5-8 to TRBJ2-5, with 9 bases identical to TRBD1. The CDR3 runs to 15 residues. Germline CDR1 reads SGHTS; CDR2 reads YDEGEE. Unmatched junction bases numbered 5, after V lost 3 bases and J lost 2 bases. The CDR3 loop reads CASSWGQGLQETQYF. The CDR3, as DNA: TGTGCCAGCAGCTGGGGACAGGGACTACAAGAGACCCAGTACTTC.

This sequence joins TRBV28 and TRBJ1-2, with 8 bases aligning to TRBD1. The V and J ends lost 4 bases and 0 bases, in that order; junction bases with no gene match: 13. In germline, CDR1 is MDHEN, CDR2 SYDVKM. CDR3 length: 18 amino acids. CDR3 sequence reads: CASSSALGTGVSNYGYTF. The CDR3 DNA sequence: TGTGCCAGCAGTTCAGCCTTAGGGACAGGAGTCTCTAACTATGGCTACACCTTC.

This clonotype was detected ten times or more. J is TRBJ2-7 and V is TRBV11-3, with 8 bases identical to TRBD2. Germline lookup yields CDR1 SGHNT and CDR2 YENEEA. The CDR3 sequence is 17 residues long. V trimming: 1 base; J trimming: 3 bases; junction bases outside the gene matches: 11. CDR3 sequence (DNA): TGTGCCAGCAGCTTAGGGGGCGGGAGGCCGGAGAACTACGAGCAGTACTTC. Translated: CASSLGGGRPENYEQYF.

The CDR3 DNA follows: TGTGCCAGCAGTGACTTCAGCAATCAGCCCCAGCATTTT. It yields the protein CASSDFSNQPQHF. The chain has TRBV2 and TRBJ1-5; no clear D. The CDR3 extends over 13 amino acids. From germline, CDR1 is SNHLY and CDR2 FYNNEI. V lost 3 bases to trimming and J lost 1 base, with 4 bases between them. Full variable domain (missing parts from reference TRBV2 and TRBJ1-5): EPEVTQTPSHQVTQMGQEVILRCVPISNHLYFYWYRQILGQKVEFLVSFYNNEISEKSEIFDDQFSVERPDGSNFTLKIRSTKLEDSAMYFCASSDFSNQPQHFGDGTRLSIL.

The sample holds many counts of this clonotype. The chain carries TRBV28 and TRBJ1-5; D may be TRBD1 (5 bases). Germline values: CDR1 MDHEN, CDR2 SYDVKM. The CDR3 extends over 16 amino acids. The ends were cut back, 6 bases at V and 1 base at J, with 16 bases in the middle. As DNA, the CDR3 is TGTGCCAGCAGCACAGGATTCCCCGTCAGCAATCAGCCCCAGCATTTT. This encodes CASSTGFPVSNQPQHF.

This clonotype has only a few counts. CDR3 nucleotides: TGTGCCAGCAGCCAACGGAGGGGCGATGGCTACACCTTC. Translating gives CASSQRRGDGYTF. The chain has TRBV6-1 and TRBJ1-2; perhaps TRBD1 as D (5 bases). CDR1 is MNHNS, CDR2 SASEGT, per germline. The CDR3 has 13 residues. V was shortened by 6 bases and J by 6 bases, with 14 bases between the two germline ends.

This clonotype was seen only a few times. This chain connects TRBV6-1 to TRBJ2-7, with TRBD2 identical over 12 bases. V shed 2 bases and J 1 base; nucleotides not matched to a gene: 3. The germline V gene has CDR1 MNHNS and CDR2 SASEGT. This CDR3 has 16 amino acids. The CDR3 here is CASSEYGTSGSYEQYF. Written as DNA, the CDR3 is TGTGCCAGCAGTGAATACGGGACTAGCGGGTCCTACGAGCAGTACTTC.

This clonotype has just a few counts. The V gene is TRBV24-1, the J gene TRBJ2-2; 9 bases fit TRBD1. Losses at the gene ends were 2 bases for V and 7 bases for J; bases not matched to a gene: 10. The germline V gene has CDR1 KGHDR and CDR2 SFDVKD. The CDR3 has 17 amino acids. The CDR3 region has the DNA TGTGCCACCAGTGATTCCCCGGGACAGGGTCCGGGCGGGGAGCTGTTTTTT. This sequence encodes CATSDSPGQGPGGELFF.

This clonotype was seen at least ten times. The chain recombines TRBV6-1 with TRBJ2-3; D call uncertain. In germline, CDR1 is MNHNS, CDR2 SASEGT. The V and J ends lost 4 bases and 6 bases respectively, with 11 bases between them. This CDR3 spans 13 amino acids. DNA for the CDR3: TGTGCCAGCAGTGGAACGACGAGGGATACGCAGTATTTT. Its translation: CASSGTTRDTQYF.

There are many counts of this clonotype. The chain carries TRBV12-3 or TRBV12-4 and TRBJ2-7; D not resolved. The V gene lost 5 bases and the J gene lost 0 bases, with 11 bases spanning the gap. This CDR3 region has 14 residues. CDR3 DNA: TGTGCCAGCAGTCCTCAGGCCAGCTCCTACGAGCAGTACTTC. This translates into CASSPQASSYEQYF.